Each of the 15 T cell receptor beta chains below was sequenced from the same sample in a study of OX40 agonist ivuxolimab in advanced cancers. Sequencing used immunoSEQ multiplex PCR; TCRdb keeps in-frame clones, though not all of them. The sample shows 60,000 to 100,000 clones, roughly 84% of them seen only once. The sequencing here drew on CD4+ or CD8+ T cells sorted from blood, taken in a trial of the OX40 agonist ivuxolimab. These receptors were collected from an adult with an advanced solid tumor such as melanoma, head and neck, liver or kidney cancer.

CDR3 protein: CASRLDYQPQHF. DNA for the CDR3: TGTGCCAGCAGATTAGATTATCAGCCCCAGCATTTT. The gene calls are TRBV2 and TRBJ1-5, with D uncertain. V gave up 6 bases and J gave up 5 bases, with 8 bases separating them. CDR3 length: 12 amino acids. The germline gives CDR1 SNHLY, CDR2 FYNNEI.

The gene calls are TRBV18 and TRBJ2-5; no clear D. The germline CDR1 and CDR2 sequences are KGHSH and LQKENI. The CDR3 consists of 12 residues. The V gene lost 2 bases and the J gene lost 3 bases, with 4 bases spanning the gap. Written as DNA, the CDR3 is TGTGCCAGCTCACCAACGAAAGAGACCCAGTACTTC. This encodes CASSPTKETQYF.

V gene TRBV14 combines with J gene TRBJ2-2; D remains ambiguous. The CDR3 contains 13 residues. Germline assignment: CDR1 SGHDN and CDR2 FVKESK. The V and J ends lost 2 bases and 6 bases respectively, with 7 bases between them. DNA for the CDR3: TGTGCCAGCAGCCAATCGTTTCCCGGGGAGCTGTTTTTT. Its translation: CASSQSFPGELFF.

The chain recombines TRBV7-3 with TRBJ1-1, with 9 positions matching TRBD1. With 5 bases clipped from V and 8 bases from J, the junction kept 6 bases outside the gene matches. Per the germline V gene, CDR1 is SGHTA and CDR2 is FQGTGA. This CDR3 region has 13 residues. In DNA form, the CDR3 reads TGTGCCAGCAGCGAGGGACAGGGACTGGAAGCTTTCTTT. Translation gives CASSEGQGLEAFF.

The rearrangement uses TRBV5-4 and TRBJ2-7; 8 positions agree with TRBD2. Per the germline V gene, CDR1 is SGHNT and CDR2 is YYREEE (reference sequence). The CDR3 is 15 residues long. Losses at the gene ends were 4 bases for V and 3 bases for J; bases not matched to a gene: 9. The CDR3 protein is CASSAAAGAYYEQYF. The DNA for the CDR3 is TGTGCCAGCAGCGCCGCAGCGGGAGCATACTACGAGCAGTACTTC.

The rearrangement uses TRBV2 and TRBJ2-1, with TRBD1 identical over 9 bases. Per germline, CDR1 SNHLY and CDR2 FYNNEI. The CDR3 has 15 amino acids. V lost 10 bases to trimming and J lost 3 bases; unmatched junction nucleotides: 10. The CDR3 protein is CATTTQGQGYNEQFF. CDR3 nucleotide sequence: TGTGCCACCACAACCCAGGGACAGGGCTACAATGAGCAGTTCTTC.

This chain connects TRBV28 to TRBJ1-2, with 11 bases fitting TRBD1. The germline V gene encodes CDR1 MDHEN and CDR2 SYDVKM. The J segment lost 7 bases and the V segment lost 0 bases, leaving 10 bases of the junction unmatched. The length of the CDR3 is 17 residues. The DNA of the CDR3 is TGTGCCAGCAGTTTATGGTTTGGGACAGGGGGTAAATCTGGCTACACCTTC. As protein: CASSLWFGTGGKSGYTF.

The V gene is TRBV14, the J gene TRBJ2-7, with a tentative D call TRBD2 (6 bases). CDR1 is SGHDN, CDR2 FVKESK, per germline. V was cut by 1 base and J by 0 bases, with 19 bases left in between. The CDR3 is made up of 18 amino acids. Here the CDR3 reads CASSQGPMRTGASYEQYF. The CDR3 DNA is TGTGCCAGCAGCCAAGGCCCGATGAGGACGGGAGCCTCCTACGAGCAGTACTTC.

A few counts support this clone. The V call is TRBV2, the J call TRBJ2-1; 8 bases align to TRBD2. This CDR3 has 15 amino acids. The junction had 11 bases not matched to a gene; V was cut back by 4 bases and J by 9 bases. Germline CDR1 is SNHLY and CDR2 is FYNNEI. The CDR3 here is CASSAGGVPSSEQFF. In DNA form, the CDR3 reads TGTGCCAGCAGTGCGGGAGGGGTCCCTTCTAGTGAGCAGTTCTTC.

The chain has TRBV15 and TRBJ1-1; D is unclear. CDR1 LNHNV and CDR2 YYDKDF come from the germline V gene (reference sequence). This CDR3 has 15 residues. Trimming took 0 bases from V and 6 from J, leaving 14 bases between them. The CDR3 nucleotides read TGTGCCACCAGCAGAGATCTGGACCCTTCTTCTGAAGCTTTCTTT. It codes for CATSRDLDPSSEAFF.

This clone has more than one count but fewer than ten. This rearrangement joins TRBV7-2 to TRBJ2-3, with TRBD2 matching 12 bases. The CDR3 runs to 16 residues. With V trimmed by 6 bases and J by 4 bases, 8 bases remained unmatched. Germline V gene data show CDR1 as SGHTA and CDR2 as FQGNSA. For the CDR3, the DNA is TGTGCCAGCAGTCCCCTAGCGGGAGGGTTCGCAGATACGCAGTATTTT. This encodes CASSPLAGGFADTQYF.

This clone came up once. CDR3 amino acids: CSVMTGKTYEQYF. The CDR3 region has the DNA TGCAGCGTTATGACCGGGAAAACCTACGAGCAGTACTTC. This chain uses TRBV29-1 with TRBJ2-7; D perhaps matches TRBD2 (5 bases). V was shortened by 5 bases and J by 2 bases, with 13 bases between the two germline ends. The V gene's germline CDR1 is SQVTM and CDR2 ANQGSEA. The CDR3 consists of 13 residues.

The J gene is TRBJ1-1, the V gene TRBV6-5; tentatively, D is TRBD1 (6 bases). Germline V gene sequence: CDR1 MNHEY, CDR2 SVGAGI. Trimming stripped 2 bases from V and 12 bases from J, with 13 bases between. The CDR3 totals 12 residues. The CDR3 DNA reads as TGTGCCAGCAGTTACGCAGGGGTGAAAACTTTCTTT. Protein sequence: CASSYAGVKTFF.

V gene TRBV6-4 combines with J gene TRBJ2-1; 8 nucleotides line up with TRBD1. The germline V gene has CDR1 MRHNA and CDR2 SNTAGT. J was trimmed by 6 bases and V by 5 bases; bases with no gene match: 12. The CDR3 has 16 amino acids. Here the CDR3 reads CASSKQQGESSNEQFF. As DNA, the CDR3 is TGTGCCAGCAGTAAACAACAGGGGGAATCGAGCAATGAGCAGTTCTTC.

The chain joins TRBV6-4 to TRBJ2-7; D is uncertain. The CDR3 extends over 16 amino acids. The germline CDR1 and CDR2 sequences are MRHNA and SNTAGT. V shed 6 bases and J shed 3 bases, with 21 bases lying between them. The CDR3 DNA reads as TGTGCCAGCAGGGAAGGGCCCATAAAGCCTTACTACGAGCAGTACTTC. This translates into CASREGPIKPYYEQYF.